Shown below are 29 T cell receptor beta chains from a single sample sequenced in a study of identical twins. TCRdb re-called the 5' RACE reads through MiXCR, storing one row per CDR3 protein. The sample yields 250,000 to 300,000 distinct CDR3 sequences, less than 9.5% seen once. These data also formed part of another study, on yellow fever vaccine responses in identical twins.

The sample was CD8+ T cells sorted from blood. These receptors were collected from a woman aged 18-29 years in good health.

This clonotype was detected ten times or more. The genes are TRBV9 and TRBJ1-1; a weak D match, TRBD1 (5 bases). Germline CDR1 and CDR2: SGDLS and YYNGEE. The CDR3 length is 13 residues. V dropped 3 bases and J dropped 2 bases, with 8 bases sitting between them. CDR3 sequence: CASSETVNTEAFF. In DNA, the CDR3 is TGTGCCAGCAGCGAGACAGTAAACACTGAAGCTTTCTTT.

The chain combines TRBV6-5 with TRBJ1-2, with D possibly TRBD1 on 6 matching bases. Germline assignment: CDR1 MNHEY and CDR2 SVGAGI. The V and J ends lost 2 bases and 4 bases respectively, with 17 bases between them. CDR3 length: 16 amino acids. The CDR3: CASSYSMTGQIYGYTF. The CDR3 DNA reads as TGTGCCAGCAGTTACAGTATGACAGGCCAAATCTATGGCTACACCTTC.

Only a few counts were recorded for this clonotype. The J gene is TRBJ1-1, the V gene TRBV7-2; unclear D gene. Trimming removed 3 bases from V and 6 bases from J, with 5 bases in between. The CDR3 sequence is 11 residues long. Looked up from germline, CDR1 is SGHTA and CDR2 is FQGNSA. The CDR3 spells CASSFLSEAFF. DNA for the CDR3: TGTGCCAGCAGCTTCCTCTCTGAAGCTTTCTTT.

This chain links TRBV6-1 with TRBJ1-1; D remains unclear. Per germline, CDR1 MNHNS and CDR2 SASEGT. The CDR3 is made up of 15 amino acids. The V end was cut by 0 bases, the J end by 0 bases, with 8 bases between. The CDR3 spells CASSEAGIMNTEAFF. CDR3 DNA: TGTGCCAGCAGTGAAGCGGGGATAATGAACACTGAAGCTTTCTTT.

This clonotype appeared a few times. The gene calls are TRBV4-3 and TRBJ2-3; D is unclear. The CDR3 has 17 amino acids. Per germline, CDR1 LGHNA and CDR2 YSLEER. The germline V and J ends were trimmed by 1 base and 0 bases, with 14 bases remaining between them. The CDR3 DNA sequence: TGCGCCAGCAGCCAAGGAAGACTCTCATCTAGCACAGATACGCAGTATTTT. Translation: CASSQGRLSSSTDTQYF.

This clonotype was recorded a few times. This sequence joins TRBV27 and TRBJ2-1, with 13 bases matching TRBD2. With V trimmed by 8 bases and J by 6 bases, 10 bases remained unmatched. The CDR3 sequence is 16 residues long. Germline V gene sequence: CDR1 MNHEY, CDR2 SMNVEV (reference sequence). The DNA for the CDR3 is TGTGCCAGCCACCCCCTACTAGCGGGAGGGCTCAATGAGCAGTTCTTC. This sequence encodes CASHPLLAGGLNEQFF.

This sequence joins TRBV7-9 and TRBJ2-3; a weak D match, TRBD1 (6 bases). CDR1 and CDR2 from the germline V gene are SEHNR and FQNEAQ (reference sequence). V lost 8 bases to trimming and J lost 4 bases, with 10 bases between them. The CDR3 is 12 residues long. The CDR3 loop is CASRGQPDTQYF. DNA for the CDR3: TGTGCCAGCCGCGGACAGCCAGATACGCAGTATTTT.

The table lists this clonotype with a few counts. The rearrangement joins TRBV4-3 to TRBJ2-6; weak D call: TRBD2 (5 bases). Trimming cost V 1 base and J 0 bases, with 10 bases left between them. This CDR3 spans 17 amino acids. The germline V gene encodes CDR1 LGHNA and CDR2 YSLEER. CDR3 nucleotides: TGCGCCAGCAGCCAAGGTAGCGAGAGCTCTGGGGCCAACGTCCTGACTTTC. It yields the protein CASSQGSESSGANVLTF.

The chain is built from TRBV3-1 and TRBJ2-2; the match to TRBD2 covers 9 bases. CDR1 and CDR2 (germline): LGHDT, YNNKEL (reference sequence). The J segment lost 2 bases and the V segment lost 6 bases, leaving 16 bases of the junction unmatched. The CDR3 contains 19 residues. CDR3 coding DNA: TGTGCCAGCAGTTTAATGTGGGCTAGCGGGGCACCAAACACCGGGGAGCTGTTTTTT. It specifies CASSLMWASGAPNTGELFF. Supplemented by reference TRBV3-1 and TRBJ2-2, the full variable domain reads DTAVSQTPKYLVTQMGNDKSIKCEQNLGHDTMYWYKQDSKKFLKIMFSYNNKELIINETVPNRFSPKSPDKAHLNLHINSLELGDSAVYFCASSLMWASGAPNTGELFFGEGSRLTVL.

The J gene is TRBJ2-7, the V gene TRBV7-2, with 8 bases fitting TRBD2. The CDR3 extends over 16 amino acids. Germline assignment: CDR1 SGHTA and CDR2 FQGNSA. Unmatched junction bases numbered 10, after V lost 1 base and J lost 5 bases. The DNA of the CDR3 is TGTGCCAGCAGCTTAGTTGCAGGGCGGGAGGTGGACGAGCAGTACTTC. It is translated as CASSLVAGREVDEQYF.

In this sample, this clonotype turned up a few times. V and J are TRBV4-1 and TRBJ2-7, with 9 bases matching TRBD2. The CDR3 length is 15 residues. CDR1 MGHRA and CDR2 YSYEKL come from the germline V gene. The ends lost 0 bases at V and 2 bases at J; junction bases unmatched: 2. The CDR3 DNA is TGCGCCAGCAGCCAAGAACCTAGCGGGGCCTACGAGCAGTACTTC. This codes for CASSQEPSGAYEQYF.

The chain uses TRBV6-5 and TRBJ2-3; 8 bases align to TRBD2. The CDR3 extends over 18 amino acids. Trimming cost V 4 bases and J 4 bases; bases outside gene matches: 16. CDR1 and CDR2 (germline): MNHEY, SVGAGI. The CDR3 bases are TGTGCCAGCAGTTCTCCGCTGCGTTCCGGGGGGGCGTCAGATACGCAGTATTTT. It translates to CASSSPLRSGGASDTQYF.

The V and J genes are TRBV14 and TRBJ2-1; 9 nucleotides match TRBD2. V dropped 4 bases and J dropped 7; count of bases not matched to a gene: 14. This CDR3 is 17 amino acids long. Germline loops: CDR1 SGHDN, CDR2 FVKESK. CDR3 sequence (DNA): TGTGCCAGCAGCCGGCACTGGCGGGAGGGCCTTTTGAATGAGCAGTTCTTC. Amino acid sequence: CASSRHWREGLLNEQFF.

This clonotype has at least ten counts. J is TRBJ2-3 and V is TRBV28; 8 bases match TRBD2. This CDR3 is built from 15 residues. Germline CDR1 is MDHEN and CDR2 is SYDVKM. Trimming cost V 6 bases and J 2 bases; bases outside gene matches: 7. CDR3 in amino acids: CASSTILADTDTQYF. The CDR3 DNA reads TGTGCCAGCAGCACAATACTAGCGGACACAGATACGCAGTATTTT.

This rearrangement joins TRBV24-1 to TRBJ1-2, with 10 bases fitting TRBD1. Trimming cost V 3 bases and J 5 bases; bases outside gene matches: 5. There are 15 residues in the CDR3. From germline, CDR1 is KGHDR and CDR2 SFDVKD. CDR3 DNA: TGTGCCACCAGTGATAGGGACAGGGGAGGGTATGGCTACACCTTC. As protein: CATSDRDRGGYGYTF.

The chain carries TRBV18 and TRBJ2-1; 15 nucleotides align to TRBD2. Per germline, CDR1 KGHSH and CDR2 LQKENI. V gave up 3 bases and J gave up 2 bases; unmatched junction bases: 2. The length of the CDR3 is 17 residues. The CDR3 is CASSPRTSGRAYNEQFF. Written as DNA, the CDR3 is TGTGCCAGCTCACCGAGGACTAGCGGGAGGGCCTACAATGAGCAGTTCTTC.

This clonotype was counted ten times or more. J is TRBJ2-2 and V is TRBV7-3; 13 positions match TRBD2. The J segment lost 7 bases and the V segment lost 4 bases, leaving 9 bases of the junction unmatched. CDR3 length: 17 residues. CDR1 and CDR2 (germline): SGHTA, FQGTGA. The CDR3 region has the DNA TGTGCCAGCAGCTCACCCGGGACTAGCGGGATTATCGGGGAGCTGTTTTTT. This translates into CASSSPGTSGIIGELFF.

This chain connects TRBV6-1 to TRBJ2-6; D is undetermined. The V end was cut by 6 bases, the J end by 2 bases, with 8 bases between. The germline V gene encodes CDR1 MNHNS and CDR2 SASEGT. This CDR3 region has 14 residues. CDR3 protein: CASRASPGANVLTF. The CDR3 coding sequence is TGTGCCAGCAGGGCCAGTCCTGGGGCCAACGTCCTGACTTTC.

This clonotype was seen many times. The CDR3 spells CASSQDDRARGTEAFF. CDR3 DNA sequence: TGCGCCAGCAGCCAAGATGATAGAGCCCGAGGGACTGAAGCTTTCTTT. The chain recombines TRBV4-3 with TRBJ1-1; unclear D gene. CDR3 length equals 16 residues. Trimming stripped 0 bases from V and 5 bases from J, with 16 bases between. Germline V gives CDR1 LGHNA, CDR2 YSLEER.

In nucleotides, the CDR3 is TGTGCCTGGAGGAGACAGTACACCTACGAGCAGTACTTC. It encodes CAWRRQYTYEQYF. The V and J genes are TRBV30 and TRBJ2-7; a possible D gene is TRBD1 (5 bases). The germline V gene has CDR1 GTSNPN and CDR2 SVGIG (reference sequence). CDR3 length: 13 residues. Trimming left V 3 bases short and J 2 bases short, with 11 bases between.

This clonotype was seen more than once but under ten times. Mismatch with germline at one junction end may stem from a read error. In DNA form, the CDR3 reads TGTGCCAGCAGCCGACTAGCCGAAAACATTCAGTACTTC. Protein sequence: CASSRLAENIQYF. This rearrangement joins TRBV4-2 to TRBJ2-4, with TRBD2 matching 7 bases. CDR1 and CDR2 (germline): LGHNA, YNFKEQ. CDR3 size: 13 residues.

This clonotype was observed at least ten times. The V and J genes are TRBV10-2 and TRBJ2-2, with a weak D call TRBD2 (7 bases). V was trimmed by 0 bases and J by 9 bases, leaving 11 bases between them. The CDR3 is 14 amino acids. The germline V gene has CDR1 WSHSY and CDR2 SAAADI. For the CDR3, the DNA is TGCGCCAGCAGTGAGTCCGGCGGGGGCCGGGAGCTGTTTTTT. Residues: CASSESGGGRELFF.

This clonotype was found many times. The chain uses TRBV4-1 and TRBJ2-7, with TRBD2 as a possible D gene (6 bases). Trimming left V 1 base short and J 5 bases short, with 18 bases between. CDR3 length: 16 amino acids. Germline V gene sequence: CDR1 MGHRA, CDR2 YSYEKL. The CDR3 nucleotides are TGCGCCAGCAGCCAAGGCCCCCCGGGAGATCTGGACGAGCAGTACTTC. This codes for CASSQGPPGDLDEQYF.

There are many counts of this clonotype. J is TRBJ2-5 and V is TRBV9; TRBD1 matches 12 bases. Germline CDR1 is SGDLS and CDR2 is YYNGEE. The length of the CDR3 is 15 residues. The V gene end was trimmed by 3 bases and the J gene end by 4 bases; junction bases not matched to a gene: 4. In DNA, the CDR3 is TGTGCCAGCAGCGCCGGGGACAGGGGGCGAGAGACCCAGTACTTC. Protein product: CASSAGDRGRETQYF.

This clonotype was counted many times. V usage is TRBV2 and J usage is TRBJ2-3; possibly TRBD1 or TRBD2 for D (5 bases each). Looked up from germline, CDR1 is SNHLY and CDR2 is FYNNEI. V gave up 4 bases and J gave up 0 bases, with 14 bases separating them. The CDR3 is 16 amino acids. CDR3 region: CASSAFNGASTDTQYF. The CDR3 DNA reads as TGTGCCAGCAGTGCTTTCAACGGGGCTAGCACAGATACGCAGTATTTT. Full variable domain (remainder filled in from reference TRBV2 and TRBJ2-3): EPEVTQTPSHQVTQMGQEVILRCVPISNHLYFYWYRQILGQKVEFLVSFYNNEISEKSEIFDDQFSVERPDGSNFTLKIRSTKLEDSAMYFCASSAFNGASTDTQYFGPGTRLTVL.

The V and J genes are TRBV27 and TRBJ1-2, with 9 bases matching TRBD1. The CDR3 totals 13 residues. Trimming took 6 bases from V and 10 from J; bases not matched to a gene: 9. Germline V gene data show CDR1 as MNHEY and CDR2 as SMNVEV (reference sequence). CDR3 residues: CASSSRTGATYTF. The CDR3 nucleotides are TGTGCCAGCAGCTCCCGGACAGGGGCGACCTACACCTTC.

The CDR3 coding sequence is TGCAGCGTCCCAGGACTAAAGCGCTACAATGAGCAGTTCTTC. Translation gives CSVPGLKRYNEQFF. This chain links TRBV29-1 with TRBJ2-1, with D perhaps matching TRBD2 (6 bases). Germline CDR1 reads SQVTM; CDR2 reads ANQGSEA. The germline V and J ends were trimmed by 6 bases and 3 bases, with 15 bases remaining between them. The CDR3 contains 14 residues.

The chain links TRBV14 to TRBJ2-7; no firm D call. This CDR3 region has 16 residues. With 1 base removed from V and 0 bases from J, the gap between germline ends came to 13 bases. The germline CDR1 and CDR2 sequences are SGHDN and FVKESK. The CDR3 is CASSQAGRPSSYEQYF. The CDR3 DNA is TGTGCCAGCAGCCAAGCCGGACGCCCTAGCTCCTACGAGCAGTACTTC.

This clonotype came up a few times. This chain uses TRBV4-3 with TRBJ2-1; D is uncertain. V was pared by 0 bases and J by 9 bases, with 15 bases between. Per the germline V gene, CDR1 is LGHNA and CDR2 is YSLEER. The CDR3 totals 15 residues. For the CDR3, the DNA is TGCGCCAGCAGCCAAGATCCCTCAATTCGCAGTGAGCAGTTCTTC. Translating gives CASSQDPSIRSEQFF.